This T cell receptor beta chain was recorded in a study of blood T cell repertoires in COVID-19 (dated by TCRdb to 2018 to 2021). Background for the entire study: Collaborator samples came from the United States, Italy and Spain and covered acute and convalescent phases of COVID-19. The prospective study material was composed of cDNA or gDNA derived from T cells, B-cell-depleted T cells, or PBMCs. The dataset comprised deeply sampled blood TCRbeta repertoires from subjects exposed to, actively infected with, or recovered from COVID-19. A freely available public database, intended as a resource for researchers studying the immune response to SARS-CoV-2, is where the repertoires were released. The samples were drawn from the first 160 participants of the ongoing ImmuneRACE study and from 1,254 subjects provided by 6 global collaborators. Sample metadata almost always included a de-identified subject ID, COVID-19 status, age in years and sex. Where available, HLA class I and class II types were obtained from metadata supplied by the sample provider rather than from assay-based typing. Paper-wide results and their limitations: The quantity of clinical and demographic metadata differed by source and by participant and was supplied without curation.

The germline V gene yields MNHEY for CDR1 and SVGEGT for CDR2. V loses 4 bases at its end and J loses 6 bases; junction bases beyond the gene matches: 8. The CDR3 runs 16 residues from the cysteine to the phenylalanine. CDR3 DNA only is kept here, 48 bases in frame from base 1. One collaborating source in Seattle enrolled patients while the patients were actively infected and followed the patients over time throughout the course of disease. The collaborating institutions used their own protocols to collect whole blood in K2EDTA tubes. For TCRbeta analysis, collaborators shipped samples in one of three forms: frozen whole blood, isolated PBMCs, or DNA extracted from either of those sample types. Regarding this clone: The antigen it binds to is not known. The sample holds no much larger clone one base away, and base qualities are not on file.

The immunoSEQ Assay, a bias-controlled multiplex PCR, was used to amplify TCRbeta CDR3 regions from genomic DNA. From the authors' description of their analysis: The number of nucleated cells in each sample was estimated by amplification of reference gene primers within the assay. Sequence reads were collapsed and filtered to measure the absolute abundance of every unique TCRbeta CDR3 rearrangement. For each sample, productive Simpson clonality was calculated as the square root of Simpson's diversity index over productive rearrangements. In its TCRdb copy, this immuneACCESS table keeps in-frame sequences only and misses some clones. Where compared with another copy, unresolved V genes explain less than half of these, and the others have no known cause. The DNA was the basis for D and trimming; V, J and clone size are from that table. A total of a few hundred thousand clones appear in this sample, approximately 91% of them only once. About 11% of the sample comes from the top ten.

This sequence originates from a woman aged 25 to 39 with COVID-19, enrolled during active disease. The sequenced material came from peripheral blood. This chain joins TRBV6-2 or TRBV6-3 to TRBJ2-2, with 10 bases aligning to TRBD2. The base sequence is TGTGCCAGCAGTTTCCCGACCGGGACTAGCGCCGGGGAGCTGTTTTTT. Its protein reads: CASSFPTGTSAGELFF.